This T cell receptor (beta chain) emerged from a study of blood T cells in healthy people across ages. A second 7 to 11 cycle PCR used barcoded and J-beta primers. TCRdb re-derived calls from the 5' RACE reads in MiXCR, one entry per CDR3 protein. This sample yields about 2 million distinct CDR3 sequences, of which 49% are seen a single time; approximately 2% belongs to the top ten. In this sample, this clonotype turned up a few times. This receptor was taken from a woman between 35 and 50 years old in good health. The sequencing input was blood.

The CDR3 loop reads CASSQDWSRGGYGYTF. The CDR3 DNA sequence: TGCGCCAGCAGCCAAGATTGGAGCAGGGGAGGATATGGCTACACCTTC. This chain connects TRBV4-3 to TRBJ1-2; possible D gene TRBD1, 6 bases. Trimming stripped 0 bases from V and 5 bases from J, with 16 bases between. Germline assignment: CDR1 LGHNA and CDR2 YSLEER. The CDR3 totals 16 residues.